This T cell receptor beta chain was profiled in a study of T cells after yellow fever vaccination (dated by TCRdb to the late 2010s). Regarding the study in general: Libraries from fractions with low cell numbers were prepared with the SMART-Seq v4 Ultra Low Input RNA kit. To follow T-cell clones before and after both primary and booster YFV17D yellow fever vaccination, bulk TCR alpha and beta repertoires underwent longitudinal sequencing. The cohort comprised two healthy male donors, one aged 18 to 29 and one aged 30 to 39 years. Blood samples were taken at several timepoints before and after primary and secondary immunization, and bulk PBMC replicates and cell subsets were isolated. Broader findings and caveats from the paper: A small share of clonotypes occurred in both CD4 and CD8 compartments, likely arising from convergent recombination. Most clones expanded after primary vaccination (about 96% of CD4 and around 89% of CD8) were re-detected after the booster, suggesting that broad memory maintenance occurred. Because the study included only a couple of donors, the extent to which the findings can be generalized is limited. Compared with the primary T-cell response, the secondary T-cell response was faster but weaker, reaching its peak on day 5 rather than on day 15. Because abundant contaminating clonotypes from the bulk population could be contained in FACS-sorted repertoires, computational filtering was required.

Synthesis of TCR cDNA relied on 5'RACE template switching, a step that introduced a universal primer site along with unique molecular identifiers. Priming for cDNA synthesis came from both the TCR alpha and TCR beta constant segments. Libraries were amplified in two PCR steps, with sample barcodes and sequencing adapters added in the second step. Sequencing of libraries was performed on Illumina HiSeq 2500 (2x100 bp) or NovaSeq (2x150 bp). Per the source publication's procedure: Reads were demultiplexed and collapsed into UMI consensus sequences with MIGEC, and V(D)J alignment was performed with MiXCR. Clonotypes responding to the vaccine were identified with edgeR on replicate PBMC samples, with the criteria of FDR below 0.01 and a log2 fold change above 5 up to day 15. Each bulk clonotype received a CD4 or CD8 identity based on whether the sequenced CD4 or CD8 repertoire contained that clonotype at higher abundance. The public reads were reanalyzed by TCRdb: fastp trimming at Q25, MiXCR alignment, in-frame beta chains only. CDR3 protein sequences are deduplicated, and each keeps its most common genes and DNA. V and J calls and clone size were set by TCRdb, not the authors. The sample has some 400,000 distinct CDR3 sequences on record, approximately 6% of them singletons. The ten largest clones add up to 15% of the sample.

The germline V and J ends show losses of 3 bases and 5 bases respectively, and no gene match explains 9 bases of the junction. The CDR3 holds 16 amino acids from the cysteine to the phenylalanine. Kept here is only the CDR3 DNA, which spans 48 bases and is read in frame from base 1. The CDR1 and CDR2 encoded by the germline V gene (reference sequence) are LNHDA and SQIVND. As to this clonotype: The antigen it recognizes is unknown. No qualities accompany the bases; no much larger clone lies one base away.

The treatment or condition label, read with the paper, signifies: live attenuated yellow fever vaccine strain. At every blood-draw timepoint, two biological replicates of bulk PBMCs were collected. A standard Ficoll-Paque protocol was used to isolate PBMCs from peripheral blood. RNA was extracted with TriZol from bulk PBMCs, CD4 and CD8 fractions, and dextramer-positive and dextramer-negative fractions. Here the chain combines TRBV19 and TRBJ2-3; TRBD2 fits 9 bases in the junction. The sequencing used PBMCs, collected 5 days after the yellow fever booster vaccination. The sequence was collected from a man aged 25-45 years who received the YFV17D yellow fever vaccine. CDR3 sequence: CASSIGGGRAGDTQYF. The DNA reads TGTGCCAGTAGTATCGGTGGCGGGAGGGCCGGAGATACGCAGTATTTT.